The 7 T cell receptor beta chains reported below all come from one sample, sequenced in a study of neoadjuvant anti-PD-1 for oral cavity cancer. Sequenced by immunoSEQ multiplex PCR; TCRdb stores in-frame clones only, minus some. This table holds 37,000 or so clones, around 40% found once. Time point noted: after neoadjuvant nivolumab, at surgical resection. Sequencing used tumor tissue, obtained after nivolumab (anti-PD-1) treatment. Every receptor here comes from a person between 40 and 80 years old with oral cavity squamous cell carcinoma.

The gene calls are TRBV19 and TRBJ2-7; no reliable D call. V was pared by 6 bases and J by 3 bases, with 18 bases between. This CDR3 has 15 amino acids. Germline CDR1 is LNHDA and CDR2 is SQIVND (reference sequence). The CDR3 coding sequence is TGTGCCAGTAGCCGGTCCCCGCTGGGCAACTACGAGCAGTACTTC. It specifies CASSRSPLGNYEQYF.

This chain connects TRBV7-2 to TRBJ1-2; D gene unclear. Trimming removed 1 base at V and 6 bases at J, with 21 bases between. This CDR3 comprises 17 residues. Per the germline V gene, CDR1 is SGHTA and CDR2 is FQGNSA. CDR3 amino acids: CASSLGEVGSRRHGYTF. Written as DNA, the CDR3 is TGTGCCAGCAGCTTAGGAGAGGTCGGGTCCCGGAGGCATGGCTACACCTTC.

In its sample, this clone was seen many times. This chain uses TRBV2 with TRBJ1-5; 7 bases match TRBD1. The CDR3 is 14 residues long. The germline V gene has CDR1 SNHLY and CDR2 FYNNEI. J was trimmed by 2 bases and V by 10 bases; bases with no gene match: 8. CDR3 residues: CATTQGGGNQPQHF. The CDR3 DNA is TGTGCCACTACCCAGGGGGGGGGCAATCAGCCCCAGCATTTT.

CDR3 nucleotides: TGTGCTAGTGGTTTGATTCACCCAGGGAGCTCCTATAATTCACCCCTCCACTTT. Residues: CASGLIHPGSSYNSPLHF. V is TRBV12-5 and J is TRBJ1-6; maybe TRBD1 (5 bases). Looked up from germline, CDR1 is LGHNT and CDR2 is FRNRAP. Trimming left V 2 bases short and J 0 bases short, with 14 bases between. The CDR3 totals 18 residues.

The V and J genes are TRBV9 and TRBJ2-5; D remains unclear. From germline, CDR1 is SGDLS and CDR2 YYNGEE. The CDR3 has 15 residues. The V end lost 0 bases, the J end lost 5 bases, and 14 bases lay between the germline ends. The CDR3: CASSVGSTSTETQYF. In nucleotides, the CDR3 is TGTGCCAGCAGCGTAGGTTCCACCTCCACCGAGACCCAGTACTTC.

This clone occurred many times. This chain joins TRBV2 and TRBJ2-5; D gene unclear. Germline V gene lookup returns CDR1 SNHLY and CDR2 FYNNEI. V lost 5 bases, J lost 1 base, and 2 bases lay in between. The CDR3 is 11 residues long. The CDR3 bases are TGTGCCAGCAGTCCCCAAGAGACCCAGTACTTC. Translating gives CASSPQETQYF.

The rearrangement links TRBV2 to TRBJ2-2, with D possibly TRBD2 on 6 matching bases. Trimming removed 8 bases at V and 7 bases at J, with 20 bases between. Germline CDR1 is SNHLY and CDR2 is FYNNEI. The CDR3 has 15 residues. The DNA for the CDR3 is TGTGCCAGCGAACCGCACGAGGAGGGTAACGGGGAGCTGTTTTTT. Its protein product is CASEPHEEGNGELFF.